The next 32 T cell receptor beta chains were all read from a single sample in a study of response to subunit inactivated influenza vaccine. TCRdb passed the RT-PCR reads through MiXCR, listing each CDR3 protein once. The sample shows about 540,000 distinct CDR3 sequences, 20% to 25% of them seen only once. These data were also reused for a study on T cells expressing NK-cell markers. That publication notes: The authors made TCR beta cDNA libraries by 5'RACE template switching. This switching added a universal primer site and UMIs.

Sample: CD4+ T cells sorted from PBMCs, taken 12 days after vaccination. All receptors derive from a man aged 45-60 years who received an inactivated influenza vaccine.

The chain joins TRBV5-1 to TRBJ1-4; 9 bases fit TRBD1. The germline V gene has CDR1 SGHRS and CDR2 YFSETQ. The V and J ends lost 2 bases and 7 bases, in that order; junction bases with no gene match: 3. CDR3 length: 14 amino acids. Written as DNA, the CDR3 is TGCGCCAGCAGCTTACAGGGGGCAGGTGAAAAACTGTTTTTT. Its translation is CASSLQGAGEKLFF.

The chain recombines TRBV2 with TRBJ2-7, with TRBD1 matching 7 bases. The CDR3 has 13 amino acids. Germline loops: CDR1 SNHLY, CDR2 FYNNEI. J lost 6 bases, V lost 6 bases, and 8 bases had no gene match. The CDR3 DNA reads TGTGCCAGCAGGGAAACAGGGGCCGGCGAGCAGTACTTC. Its translation is CASRETGAGEQYF. Based on the CDR3 plus reference TRBV2 and TRBJ2-7, the full variable domain is EPEVTQTPSHQVTQMGQEVILRCVPISNHLYFYWYRQILGQKVEFLVSFYNNEISEKSEIFDDQFSVERPDGSNFTLKIRSTKLEDSAMYFCASRETGAGEQYFGPGTRLTVT.

This clonotype is classed as medium-sized. The J gene is TRBJ1-2, the V gene TRBV4-3, with D possibly matching TRBD1 (5 bases). The ends were cut back, 0 bases at V and 2 bases at J, with 10 bases in the middle. The germline V gene encodes CDR1 LGHNA and CDR2 YSLEER. This CDR3 is built from 15 residues. CDR3 in amino acids: CASSQDRNRNYGYTF. The CDR3 nucleotides read TGCGCCAGCAGCCAAGATAGGAACAGGAACTATGGCTACACCTTC.

This chain connects TRBV7-6 to TRBJ2-7, with D possibly matching TRBD1 (6 bases). This CDR3 has 14 residues. The germline V gene encodes CDR1 SGHVS and CDR2 FNYEAQ. Trimming left V 5 bases short and J 0 bases short, with 11 bases between. CDR3 loop: CASSKTGSSYEQYF. The CDR3 DNA follows: TGTGCCAGCAGCAAGACAGGAAGCTCCTACGAGCAGTACTTC. The full variable domain, completed using reference TRBV7-6 and TRBJ2-7, is GAGVSQSPRYKVTKRGQDVALRCDPISGHVSLYWYRQALGQGPEFLTYFNYEAQQDKSGLPNDRFSAERPEGSISTLTIQRTEQRDSAMYRCASSKTGSSYEQYFGPGTRLTVT.

The genes are TRBV15 and TRBJ2-7; D is tentatively TRBD1 or TRBD2 (5 bases each). Trimming removed 3 bases from V and 3 bases from J, with 15 bases in between. The germline V gene encodes CDR1 LNHNV and CDR2 YYDKDF (reference sequence). The CDR3 runs 15 residues. The CDR3 nucleotides read TGTGCCACCAGCAGCTACCGGGACGGGAACTACGAGCAGTACTTC. Its protein product is CATSSYRDGNYEQYF.

This clonotype showed up just once. The chain has TRBV7-2 and TRBJ2-2; D may be TRBD2 (5 bases). CDR1 SGHTA and CDR2 FQGNSA come from the germline V gene. This CDR3 has 16 amino acids. V lost 6 bases and J 4 bases, leaving 18 bases between the germline ends. CDR3 DNA: TGTGCCAGCAGTCAAATCATCATCAGCGGCACCGGGGAGCTGTTTTTT. Amino acid sequence: CASSQIIISGTGELFF.

This clonotype was found many times. This rearrangement joins TRBV6-2 or TRBV6-3 to TRBJ2-1; weak D call: TRBD2 (5 bases). Trimming took off 2 bases at V and 0 bases at J, with 8 bases between the two ends. The germline gives CDR1 MNHEY, CDR2 SVGEGT. CDR3 length: 15 amino acids. The CDR3 loop reads CASSYTRSSYNEQFF. DNA for the CDR3: TGTGCCAGCAGTTACACTAGGAGCTCCTACAATGAGCAGTTCTTC.

V usage is TRBV5-6 and J usage is TRBJ2-6; possibly TRBD2 for D (5 bases). Germline V gene lookup returns CDR1 SGHDT and CDR2 YYEEEE. V lost 2 bases, J lost 2 bases, and 11 bases lay in between. This CDR3 is built from 16 residues. CDR3 bases: TGTGCCAGCAGCTTTATGCTAGCTACTGGGGCCAACGTCCTGACTTTC. Translating it yields CASSFMLATGANVLTF.

This chain connects TRBV10-3 to TRBJ2-2; TRBD2 matches at 11 bases. This CDR3 spans 15 amino acids. The trim removed 3 bases at V and 7 bases at J, leaving 4 bases unmatched. Germline V gene data show CDR1 as ENHRY and CDR2 as SYGVKD. The CDR3 spells CAISELAGAFGELFF. The CDR3, as DNA: TGTGCCATCAGTGAACTAGCGGGGGCATTCGGGGAGCTGTTTTTT.

V is TRBV4-1 and J is TRBJ2-5; the match to TRBD2 covers 7 bases. Looked up from germline, CDR1 is MGHRA and CDR2 is YSYEKL. Losses at the gene ends were 0 bases for V and 1 base for J; bases not matched to a gene: 5. The CDR3 is 16 amino acids. This CDR3 reads CASSQEAGRAQETQYF. In DNA, the CDR3 is TGCGCCAGCAGCCAAGAAGCGGGGCGAGCCCAAGAGACCCAGTACTTC.

V and J are TRBV12-3 or TRBV12-4 and TRBJ2-7; D unresolved. V was shortened by 3 bases and J by 5 bases, with 20 bases between the two germline ends. The length of the CDR3 is 16 residues. In nucleotides, the CDR3 is TGTGCCAGCAGTTTTAGACGCTCTAAGTTATTTAACGAGCAGTACTTC. This gives the protein CASSFRRSKLFNEQYF.

This clonotype came up a few times. The rearrangement links TRBV4-2 to TRBJ2-5; tentatively, D is TRBD1 or TRBD2 (5 bases each). CDR3 size: 16 residues. The V end lost 0 bases, the J end lost 4 bases, and 15 bases lay between the germline ends. Looked up from germline, CDR1 is LGHNA and CDR2 is YNFKEQ. The CDR3 DNA reads TGTGCCAGCAGCCAAGAGAGGCAGCGTGGGGGAGAGACCCAGTACTTC. The encoded protein is CASSQERQRGGETQYF.

V is TRBV27 and J is TRBJ1-1, with 8 bases matching TRBD1. Losses at the gene ends were 11 bases for V and 1 base for J; bases not matched to a gene: 9. There are 14 residues in the CDR3. Germline V gives CDR1 MNHEY, CDR2 SMNVEV (reference sequence). The CDR3 region is CACGRTGWNTEAFF. DNA of the CDR3: TGTGCCTGCGGACGGACAGGGTGGAACACTGAAGCTTTCTTT.

This clonotype came up a few times. The chain is built from TRBV7-9 and TRBJ2-5, with 8 bases lining up with TRBD2. The CDR3 is 16 amino acids. V was clipped by 1 base and J by 4 bases; unmatched bases: 8. Per the germline V gene, CDR1 is SEHNR and CDR2 is FQNEAQ (reference sequence). The CDR3 here is CASSLEVGGARETQYF. The CDR3 nucleotides read TGTGCCAGCAGCTTAGAGGTCGGGGGGGCTCGAGAGACCCAGTACTTC.

This clonotype was counted between two and nine times. V gene TRBV7-2 combines with J gene TRBJ2-2, with D tentatively TRBD2 (6 bases). V lost 5 bases and J 4 bases, leaving 14 bases between the germline ends. The CDR3 covers 15 residues. CDR1 is SGHTA, CDR2 FQGNSA, per germline. CDR3 coding DNA: TGTGCCAGCAGCACCTCCGGGACTTCCACCGGGGAGCTGTTTTTT. It codes for CASSTSGTSTGELFF.

This chain uses TRBV10-1 with TRBJ2-2; 7 bases map to TRBD2. This CDR3 is built from 18 residues. Germline CDR1 WNHNN, CDR2 SYGVQD (reference sequence). V was pared by 4 bases and J by 1 base, with 12 bases of the junction left unmatched. The CDR3 nucleotides read TGCGCCAGCAGTGGGAGCCCGGGGAGCGGGGAGAACACCGGGGAGCTGTTTTTT. As protein: CASSGSPGSGENTGELFF.

V gene TRBV5-1 combines with J gene TRBJ2-1; D assignment may be TRBD1 or TRBD2 (5 bases each). V was clipped by 4 bases and J by 0 bases, with 14 bases between them. Germline V gives CDR1 SGHRS, CDR2 YFSETQ. The CDR3 has 16 amino acids. The CDR3 loop reads CASSLIRGISYNEQFF. Here the CDR3 DNA reads TGCGCCAGCAGCCTAATCCGGGGCATCTCCTACAATGAGCAGTTCTTC.

This clonotype was observed a handful of times. The chain recombines TRBV15 with TRBJ2-7, with unresolved D. The CDR3 extends over 15 amino acids. The germline CDR1 and CDR2 sequences are LNHNV and YYDKDF (reference sequence). V shed 3 bases and J shed 0 bases, with 12 bases lying between them. The CDR3 sequence is CATSSPLARSYEQYF. CDR3 nucleotides: TGTGCCACCAGCAGTCCGCTTGCGCGCTCCTACGAGCAGTACTTC. Supplemented by reference TRBV15 and TRBJ2-7, the full variable domain reads DAMVIQNPRYQVTQFGKPVTLSCSQTLNHNVMYWYQQKSSQAPKLLFHYYDKDFNNEADTPDNFQSRRPNTSFCFLDIRSPGLGDTAMYLCATSSPLARSYEQYFGPGTRLTVT.

The DNA of the CDR3 is TGTGCCAGCAGTTTTTTCACAGGCACAGATACGCAGTATTTT. This codes for CASSFFTGTDTQYF. The chain couples TRBV28 to TRBJ2-3; D remains ambiguous. Trimming took 3 bases from V and 1 from J, leaving 8 bases between them. Germline V gene sequence: CDR1 MDHEN, CDR2 SYDVKM. CDR3 length: 14 amino acids.

This clonotype was counted between two and nine times. The chain links TRBV7-6 to TRBJ2-3, with 8 positions matching TRBD2. J lost 1 base, V lost 6 bases, and 9 bases had no gene match. CDR3 length: 16 amino acids. The germline V gene encodes CDR1 SGHVS and CDR2 FNYEAQ. The chain's CDR3 is CASSSWRGAGTDTQYF. The CDR3 coding sequence is TGTGCCAGCAGTTCCTGGCGGGGGGCGGGCACAGATACGCAGTATTTT.

In this sample, this clonotype turned up many times. The J gene is TRBJ2-1, the V gene TRBV10-3, with a possible D match to TRBD2 (6 bases). Trimming left V 0 bases short and J 7 bases short, with 13 bases between. The CDR3 length is 15 residues. Germline values: CDR1 ENHRY, CDR2 SYGVKD. The CDR3 loop reads CAISESGTGQNEQFF. As DNA, the CDR3 is TGTGCCATCAGTGAGTCCGGGACTGGCCAGAATGAGCAGTTCTTC.

V usage is TRBV5-1 and J usage is TRBJ2-7; 9 bases line up with TRBD2. Per the germline V gene, CDR1 is SGHRS and CDR2 is YFSETQ. Trimming at V came to 7 bases and at J to 2 bases, leaving 4 bases not matched to a gene. The CDR3 is 13 amino acids. The CDR3 nucleotides read TGCGCCAGCTCGGTAGCGGGAGCCTACGAGCAGTACTTC. It translates to CASSVAGAYEQYF. The full variable domain, its missing parts supplied by reference TRBV5-1 and TRBJ2-7, is KAGVTQTPRYLIKTRGQQVTLSCSPISGHRSVSWYQQTPGQGLQFLFEYFSETQRNKGNFPGRFSGRQFSNSRSEMNVSTLELGDSALYLCASSVAGAYEQYFGPGTRLTVT.

V gene TRBV2 combines with J gene TRBJ1-6; TRBD1 agrees at 7 bases. Germline lookup yields CDR1 SNHLY and CDR2 FYNNEI. The CDR3 is 13 amino acids. The V and J ends lost 6 bases and 9 bases, in that order; junction bases with no gene match: 5. The CDR3 DNA sequence: TGTGCCAGCAGGGACAGGCAACGTTCACCCCTCCACTTT. Its translation: CASRDRQRSPLHF. Together with reference TRBV2 and TRBJ1-6, the CDR3 gives the full variable domain: EPEVTQTPSHQVTQMGQEVILRCVPISNHLYFYWYRQILGQKVEFLVSFYNNEISEKSEIFDDQFSVERPDGSNFTLKIRSTKLEDSAMYFCASRDRQRSPLHFGNGTRLTVT.

V is TRBV6-1 and J is TRBJ2-4, with D maybe TRBD2 (6 bases). V gave up 5 bases and J gave up 3 bases, with 17 bases separating them. Germline assignment: CDR1 MNHNS and CDR2 SASEGT. This CDR3 is built from 16 residues. CDR3 loop: CASSPVPGTGKNIQYF. CDR3 in DNA: TGTGCCAGCAGTCCCGTCCCCGGGACTGGCAAAAACATTCAGTACTTC.

The chain employs TRBV29-1 and TRBJ1-5; TRBD1 agrees at 7 bases. Germline V lookup: CDR1 SQVTM, CDR2 ANQGSEA. There are 13 residues in the CDR3. Unmatched junction bases numbered 7, after V lost 4 bases and J lost 7 bases. The CDR3 nucleotides are TGCAGCGTTGGGTCGACAGGGCCCCAGCCCCAGCATTTT. Translated: CSVGSTGPQPQHF.

In its sample, this clonotype was seen a few times. The chain's CDR3 is CASSFASAEQYF. As DNA, the CDR3 is TGTGCCAGCAGCTTTGCGAGTGCCGAGCAGTACTTC. The V gene is TRBV5-8, the J gene TRBJ2-7; D not certain. The CDR3 extends over 12 amino acids. V was pared by 2 bases and J by 6 bases, with 9 bases between. The germline V gene has CDR1 SGHTS and CDR2 YDEGEE.

The chain uses TRBV5-6 and TRBJ2-7, with a possible D match to TRBD1 (6 bases). V lost 3 bases and J lost 3, with 10 bases in between. Germline assignment: CDR1 SGHDT and CDR2 YYEEEE. The CDR3 is made up of 13 amino acids. CDR3 DNA: TGTGCCAGCAGCTGGGCGACAGGCTACGAGCAGTACTTC. Protein: CASSWATGYEQYF.

V is TRBV12-3 or TRBV12-4 and J is TRBJ2-3, with 8 bases that match TRBD1. This CDR3 is built from 22 residues. V shed 3 bases and J 7 bases; nucleotides not matched to a gene: 30. CDR3 in DNA: TGTGCCAGCAGTTTGCTTTCGTCAGGGCTCCTCCCGAGCGGACAGGGCGGGCATACGCAGTATTTT. It is translated as CASSLLSSGLLPSGQGGHTQYF.

This clonotype was recorded a few times. V gene TRBV5-6 combines with J gene TRBJ2-7; D perhaps matches TRBD1 (6 bases). V shed 0 bases and J shed 7 bases, with 11 bases lying between them. CDR3 length: 13 amino acids. Germline CDR1 SGHDT, CDR2 YYEEEE. The CDR3 spells CASSLGRGGEQYF. The CDR3 coding sequence is TGTGCCAGCAGCTTGGGCAGGGGTGGTGAGCAGTACTTC. Full variable domain (missing parts from reference TRBV5-6 and TRBJ2-7): DAGVTQSPTHLIKTRGQQVTLRCSPKSGHDTVSWYQQALGQGPQFIFQYYEEEERQRGNFPDRFSGHQFPNYSSELNVNALLLGDSALYLCASSLGRGGEQYFGPGTRLTVT.

V usage is TRBV7-3 and J usage is TRBJ2-1; the match to TRBD2 covers 8 bases. The trim removed 8 bases at V and 9 bases at J, leaving 9 bases unmatched. Per germline, CDR1 SGHTA and CDR2 FQGTGA. The CDR3 has 13 residues. In DNA, the CDR3 is TGTGCCAGCGGACCGGGGGCGGGAGGTGAGCAGTTCTTC. It translates to CASGPGAGGEQFF.

The chain recombines TRBV18 with TRBJ1-1; D is unresolved. With 3 bases removed from V and 1 base from J, the gap between germline ends came to 9 bases. Per the germline V gene, CDR1 is KGHSH and CDR2 is LQKENI. There are 14 residues in the CDR3. This CDR3 reads CASSPLQRNTEAFF. The CDR3, as DNA: TGTGCCAGCTCACCGCTCCAAAGGAACACTGAAGCTTTCTTT.

This clonotype was seen a few times. The chain combines TRBV15 with TRBJ2-1; 14 nucleotides match TRBD2. The CDR3 contains 21 residues. Trimming took 5 bases from V and 2 from J; bases not matched to a gene: 17. The germline CDR1 and CDR2 sequences are LNHNV and YYDKDF (reference sequence). The CDR3 DNA reads as TGTGCCACCAGCCTTACGACTAGCGGGGGGGCATCCAGAGGGACCTACAATGAGCAGTTCTTC. This translates into CATSLTTSGGASRGTYNEQFF. Full variable domain (missing parts from reference TRBV15 and TRBJ2-1): DAMVIQNPRYQVTQFGKPVTLSCSQTLNHNVMYWYQQKSSQAPKLLFHYYDKDFNNEADTPDNFQSRRPNTSFCFLDIRSPGLGDTAMYLCATSLTTSGGASRGTYNEQFFGPGTRLTVL.